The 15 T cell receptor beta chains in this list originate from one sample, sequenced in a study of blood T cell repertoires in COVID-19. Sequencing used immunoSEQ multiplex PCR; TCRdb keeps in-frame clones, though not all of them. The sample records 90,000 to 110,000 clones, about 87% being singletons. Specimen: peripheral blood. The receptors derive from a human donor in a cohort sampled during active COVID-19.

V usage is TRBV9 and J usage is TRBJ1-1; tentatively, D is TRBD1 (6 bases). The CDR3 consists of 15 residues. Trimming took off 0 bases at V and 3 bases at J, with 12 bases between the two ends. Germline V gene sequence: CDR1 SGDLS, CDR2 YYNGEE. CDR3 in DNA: TGTGCCAGCAGCGTAGGAACAGGGCCCGACACTGAAGCTTTCTTT. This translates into CASSVGTGPDTEAFF.

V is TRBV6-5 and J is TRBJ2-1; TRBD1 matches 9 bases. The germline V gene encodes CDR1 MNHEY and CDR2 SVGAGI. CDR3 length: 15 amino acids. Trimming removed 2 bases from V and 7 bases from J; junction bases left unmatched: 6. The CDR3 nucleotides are TGTGCCAGCAGTTACGGGACAGGGCTGAGGAATGAGCAGTTCTTC. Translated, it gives CASSYGTGLRNEQFF.

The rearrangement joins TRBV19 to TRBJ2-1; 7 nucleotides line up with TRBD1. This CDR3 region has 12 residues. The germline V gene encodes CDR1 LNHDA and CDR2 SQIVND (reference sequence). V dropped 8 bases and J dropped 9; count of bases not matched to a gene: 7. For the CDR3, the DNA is TGTGCCAGTTCTACCGACAGGGCTGAGCAGTTCTTC. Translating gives CASSTDRAEQFF.

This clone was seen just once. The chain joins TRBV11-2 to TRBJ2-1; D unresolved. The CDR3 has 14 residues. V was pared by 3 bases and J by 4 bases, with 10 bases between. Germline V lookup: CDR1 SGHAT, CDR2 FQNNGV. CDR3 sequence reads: CASSFVGGYNEQFF. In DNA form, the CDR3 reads TGTGCCAGCAGCTTTGTCGGCGGTTACAATGAGCAGTTCTTC.

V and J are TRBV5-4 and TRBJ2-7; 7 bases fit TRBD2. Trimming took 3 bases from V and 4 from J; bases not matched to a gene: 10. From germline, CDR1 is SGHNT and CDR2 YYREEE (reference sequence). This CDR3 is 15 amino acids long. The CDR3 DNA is TGTGCCAGCAGCTCTGGCGGGAGTGGAGGGTACGAGCAGTACTTC. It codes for CASSSGGSGGYEQYF.

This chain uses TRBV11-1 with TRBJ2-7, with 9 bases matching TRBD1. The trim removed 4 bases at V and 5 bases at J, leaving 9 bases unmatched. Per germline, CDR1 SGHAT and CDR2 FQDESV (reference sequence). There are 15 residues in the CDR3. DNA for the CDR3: TGTGCCAGCAGCTCCCCGGGACAGGGATTAAACGAGCAGTACTTC. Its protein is CASSSPGQGLNEQYF. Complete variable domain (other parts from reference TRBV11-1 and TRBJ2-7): EAEVAQSPRYKITEKSQAVAFWCDPISGHATLYWYRQILGQGPELLVQFQDESVVDDSQLPKDRFSAERLKGVDSTLKIQPAELGDSAMYLCASSSPGQGLNEQYFGPGTRLTVT.

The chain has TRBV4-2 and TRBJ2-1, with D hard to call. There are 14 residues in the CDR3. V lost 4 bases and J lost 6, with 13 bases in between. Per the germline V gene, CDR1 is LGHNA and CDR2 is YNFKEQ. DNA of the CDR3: TGTGCCAGCAGCCCAACAGCAGGCCGCAATGAGCAGTTCTTC. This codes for CASSPTAGRNEQFF.

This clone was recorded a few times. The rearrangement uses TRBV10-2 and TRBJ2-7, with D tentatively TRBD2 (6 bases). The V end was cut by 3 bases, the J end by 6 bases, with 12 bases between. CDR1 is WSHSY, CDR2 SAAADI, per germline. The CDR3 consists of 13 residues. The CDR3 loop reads CASSDREVGEQYF. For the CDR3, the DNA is TGCGCCAGCAGTGACAGGGAGGTGGGCGAGCAGTACTTC.

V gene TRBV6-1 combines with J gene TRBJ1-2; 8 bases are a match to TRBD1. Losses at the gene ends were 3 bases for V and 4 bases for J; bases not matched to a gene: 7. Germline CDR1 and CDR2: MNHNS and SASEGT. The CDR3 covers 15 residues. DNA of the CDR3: TGTGCCAGCAGTGACGGGGGGACAGGACTCTATGGCTACACCTTC. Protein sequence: CASSDGGTGLYGYTF.

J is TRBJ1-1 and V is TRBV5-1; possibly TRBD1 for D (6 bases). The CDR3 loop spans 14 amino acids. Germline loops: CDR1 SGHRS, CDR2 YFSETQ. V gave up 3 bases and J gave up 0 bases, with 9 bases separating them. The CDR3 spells CASSSGTLNTEAFF. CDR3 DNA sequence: TGCGCCAGCAGCTCGGGGACATTGAACACTGAAGCTTTCTTT.

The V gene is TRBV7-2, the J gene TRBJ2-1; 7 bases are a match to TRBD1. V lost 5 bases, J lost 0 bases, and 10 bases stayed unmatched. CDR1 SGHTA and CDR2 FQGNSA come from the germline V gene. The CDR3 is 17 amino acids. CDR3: CASSPESTGVSYNEQFF. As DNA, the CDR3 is TGTGCCAGCAGCCCCGAGTCAACAGGGGTCTCCTACAATGAGCAGTTCTTC.

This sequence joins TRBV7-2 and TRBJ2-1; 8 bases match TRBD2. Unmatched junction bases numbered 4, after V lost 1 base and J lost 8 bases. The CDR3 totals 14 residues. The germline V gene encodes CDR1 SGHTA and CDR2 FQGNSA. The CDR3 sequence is CASSLGTSHDEQFF. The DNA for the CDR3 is TGTGCCAGCAGCTTAGGGACTAGCCACGATGAGCAGTTCTTC. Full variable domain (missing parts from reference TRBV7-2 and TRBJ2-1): GAGVSQSPSNKVTEKGKDVELRCDPISGHTALYWYRQSLGQGLEFLIYFQGNSAPDKSGLPSDRFSAERTGGSVSTLTIQRTQQEDSAVYLCASSLGTSHDEQFFGPGTRLTVL.

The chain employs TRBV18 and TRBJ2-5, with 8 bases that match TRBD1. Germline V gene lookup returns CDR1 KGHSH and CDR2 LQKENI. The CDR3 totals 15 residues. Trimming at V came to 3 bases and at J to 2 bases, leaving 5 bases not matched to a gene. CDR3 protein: CASSPRRGQQETQYF. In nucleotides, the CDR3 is TGTGCCAGCTCACCTCGCAGGGGGCAGCAAGAGACCCAGTACTTC.

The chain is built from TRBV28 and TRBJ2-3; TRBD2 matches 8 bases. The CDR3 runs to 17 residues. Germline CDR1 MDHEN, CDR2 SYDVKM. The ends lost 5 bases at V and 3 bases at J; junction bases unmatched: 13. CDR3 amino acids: CASSPPGLAGLTDTQYF. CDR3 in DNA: TGTGCCAGCAGTCCCCCGGGGCTAGCGGGCTTGACAGATACGCAGTATTTT.

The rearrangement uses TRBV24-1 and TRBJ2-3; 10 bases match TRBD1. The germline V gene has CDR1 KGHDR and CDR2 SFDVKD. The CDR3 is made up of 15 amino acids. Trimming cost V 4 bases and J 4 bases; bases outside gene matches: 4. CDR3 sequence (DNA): TGTGCCACCAGTGACTTCGGACAGGGGGCAGATACGCAGTATTTT. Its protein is CATSDFGQGADTQYF.